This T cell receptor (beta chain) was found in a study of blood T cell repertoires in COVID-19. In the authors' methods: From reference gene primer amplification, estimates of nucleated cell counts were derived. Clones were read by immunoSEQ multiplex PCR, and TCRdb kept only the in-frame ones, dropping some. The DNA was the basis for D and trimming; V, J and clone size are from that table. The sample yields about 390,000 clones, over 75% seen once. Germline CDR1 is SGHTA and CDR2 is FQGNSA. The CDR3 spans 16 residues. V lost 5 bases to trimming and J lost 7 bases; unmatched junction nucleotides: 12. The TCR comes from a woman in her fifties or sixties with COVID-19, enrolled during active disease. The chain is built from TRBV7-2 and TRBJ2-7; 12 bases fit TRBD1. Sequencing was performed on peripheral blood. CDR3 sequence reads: CASSPHLGQGASEQYF. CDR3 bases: TGTGCCAGCAGCCCCCACTTGGGACAGGGGGCAAGTGAGCAGTACTTC. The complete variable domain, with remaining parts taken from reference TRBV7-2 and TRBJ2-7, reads GAGVSQSPSNKVTEKGKDVELRCDPISGHTALYWYRQSLGQGLEFLIYFQGNSAPDKSGLPSDRFSAERTGGSVSTLTIQRTQQEDSAVYLCASSPHLGQGASEQYFGPGTRLTVT.